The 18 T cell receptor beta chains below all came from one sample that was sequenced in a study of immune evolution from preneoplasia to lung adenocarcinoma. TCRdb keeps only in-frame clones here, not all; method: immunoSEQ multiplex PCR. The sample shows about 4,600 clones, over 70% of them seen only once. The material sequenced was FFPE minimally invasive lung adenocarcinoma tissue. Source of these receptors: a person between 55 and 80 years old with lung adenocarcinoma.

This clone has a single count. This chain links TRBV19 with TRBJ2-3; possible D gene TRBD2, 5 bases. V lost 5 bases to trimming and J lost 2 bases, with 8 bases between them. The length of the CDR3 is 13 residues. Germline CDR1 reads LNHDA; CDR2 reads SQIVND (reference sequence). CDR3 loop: CASSPTNTDTQYF. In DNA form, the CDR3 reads TGTGCCAGTAGTCCGACTAACACAGATACGCAGTATTTT.

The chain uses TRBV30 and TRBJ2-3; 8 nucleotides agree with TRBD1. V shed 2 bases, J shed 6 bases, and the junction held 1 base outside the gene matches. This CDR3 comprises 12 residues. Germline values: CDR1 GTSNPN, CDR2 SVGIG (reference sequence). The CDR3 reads CAWSQGADTQYF. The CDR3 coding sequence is TGTGCCTGGAGTCAGGGGGCGGATACGCAGTATTTT.

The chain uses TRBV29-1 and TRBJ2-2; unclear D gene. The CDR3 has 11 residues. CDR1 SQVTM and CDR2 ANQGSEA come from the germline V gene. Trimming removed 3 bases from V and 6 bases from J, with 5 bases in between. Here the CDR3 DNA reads TGCAGCGTTGAGCAACCCGGGGAGCTGTTTTTT. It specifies CSVEQPGELFF.

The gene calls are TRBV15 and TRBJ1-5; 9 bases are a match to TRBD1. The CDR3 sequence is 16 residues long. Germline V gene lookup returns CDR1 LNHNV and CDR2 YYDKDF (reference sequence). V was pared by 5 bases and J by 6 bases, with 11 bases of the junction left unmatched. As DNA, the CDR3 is TGTGCCACCAGCCTGGCGGGGACAGGGCAAGGTCAGCCCCAGCATTTT. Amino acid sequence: CATSLAGTGQGQPQHF.

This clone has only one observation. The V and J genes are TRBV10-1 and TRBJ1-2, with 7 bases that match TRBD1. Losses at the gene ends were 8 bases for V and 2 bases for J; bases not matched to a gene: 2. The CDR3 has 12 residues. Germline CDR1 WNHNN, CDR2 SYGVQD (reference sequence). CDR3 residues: CASGDSNYGYTF. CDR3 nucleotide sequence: TGCGCCAGCGGGGACAGCAACTATGGCTACACCTTC.

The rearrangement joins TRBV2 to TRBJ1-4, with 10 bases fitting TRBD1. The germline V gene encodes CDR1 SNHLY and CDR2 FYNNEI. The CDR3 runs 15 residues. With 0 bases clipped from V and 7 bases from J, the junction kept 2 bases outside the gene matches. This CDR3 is CASSEAGTGVEKLFF. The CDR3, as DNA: TGTGCCAGCAGTGAAGCGGGGACAGGGGTTGAAAAACTGTTTTTT. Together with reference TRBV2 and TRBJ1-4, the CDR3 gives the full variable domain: EPEVTQTPSHQVTQMGQEVILRCVPISNHLYFYWYRQILGQKVEFLVSFYNNEISEKSEIFDDQFSVERPDGSNFTLKIRSTKLEDSAMYFCASSEAGTGVEKLFFGSGTQLSVL.

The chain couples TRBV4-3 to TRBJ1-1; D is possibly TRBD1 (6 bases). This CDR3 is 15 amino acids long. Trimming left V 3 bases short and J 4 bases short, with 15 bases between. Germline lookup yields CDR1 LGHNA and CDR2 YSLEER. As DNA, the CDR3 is TGCGCCAGCAGCCAGGATATGGGGGGCGTCACTGAAGCTTTCTTT. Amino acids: CASSQDMGGVTEAFF.

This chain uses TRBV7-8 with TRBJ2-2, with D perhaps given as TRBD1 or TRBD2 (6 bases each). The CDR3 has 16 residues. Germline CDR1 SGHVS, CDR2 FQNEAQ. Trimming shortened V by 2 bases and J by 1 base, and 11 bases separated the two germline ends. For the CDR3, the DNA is TGTGCCAGCAGCTTAACCGGGGGACAGAACACCGGGGAGCTGTTTTTT. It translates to CASSLTGGQNTGELFF.

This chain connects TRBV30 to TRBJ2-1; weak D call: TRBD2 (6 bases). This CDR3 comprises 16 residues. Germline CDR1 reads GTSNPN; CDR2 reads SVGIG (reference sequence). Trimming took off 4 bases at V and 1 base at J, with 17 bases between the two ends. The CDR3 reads CAWNMGDSGSYNEQFF. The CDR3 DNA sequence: TGTGCCTGGAATATGGGTGATAGCGGTTCCTACAATGAGCAGTTCTTC.

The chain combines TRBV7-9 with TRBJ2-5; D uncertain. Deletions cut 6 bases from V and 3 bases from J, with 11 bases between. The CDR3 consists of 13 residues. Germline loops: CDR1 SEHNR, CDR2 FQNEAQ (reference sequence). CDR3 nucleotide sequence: TGTGCCAGCAGTAAGTCGGAAGAAGAGACCCAGTACTTC. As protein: CASSKSEEETQYF.

The CDR3 bases are TGTGCCAGCAGTGAGGGGGCTGGGGCCAACGTCCTGACTTTC. This encodes CASSEGAGANVLTF. The chain links TRBV6-4 to TRBJ2-6, with D perhaps being TRBD1 or TRBD2 (5 bases each). CDR1 and CDR2 from the germline V gene are MRHNA and SNTAGT. CDR3 size: 14 residues. Trimming shortened V by 3 bases and J by 2 bases, and 5 bases separated the two germline ends.

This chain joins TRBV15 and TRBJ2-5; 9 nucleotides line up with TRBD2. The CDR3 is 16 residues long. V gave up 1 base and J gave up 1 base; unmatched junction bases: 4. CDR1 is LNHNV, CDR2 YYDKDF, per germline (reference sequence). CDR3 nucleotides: TGTGCCACCAGCAGAGGTAGCGGGAGCCGCCAAGAGACCCAGTACTTC. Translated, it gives CATSRGSGSRQETQYF.

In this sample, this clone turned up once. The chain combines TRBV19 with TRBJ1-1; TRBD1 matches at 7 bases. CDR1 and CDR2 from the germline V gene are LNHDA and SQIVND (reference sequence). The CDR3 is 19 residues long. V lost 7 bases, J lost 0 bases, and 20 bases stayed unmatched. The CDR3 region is CASNPNGRGGNRMNTEAFF. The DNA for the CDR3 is TGTGCCAGTAACCCTAACGGTCGAGGGGGCAATAGGATGAACACTGAAGCTTTCTTT.

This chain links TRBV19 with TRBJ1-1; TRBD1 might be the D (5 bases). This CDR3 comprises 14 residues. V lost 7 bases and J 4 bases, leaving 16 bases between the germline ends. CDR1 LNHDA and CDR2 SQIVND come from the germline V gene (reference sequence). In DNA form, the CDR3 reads TGTGCCAGTATTGGGGGAGGGGAGAGCACTGAAGCTTTCTTT. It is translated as CASIGGGESTEAFF.

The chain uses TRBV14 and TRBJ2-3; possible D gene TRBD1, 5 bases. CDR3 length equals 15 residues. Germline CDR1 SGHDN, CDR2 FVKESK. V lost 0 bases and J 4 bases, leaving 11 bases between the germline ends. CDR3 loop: CASSQDLLGADTQYF. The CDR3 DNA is TGTGCCAGCAGCCAAGATTTGTTAGGGGCAGATACGCAGTATTTT.

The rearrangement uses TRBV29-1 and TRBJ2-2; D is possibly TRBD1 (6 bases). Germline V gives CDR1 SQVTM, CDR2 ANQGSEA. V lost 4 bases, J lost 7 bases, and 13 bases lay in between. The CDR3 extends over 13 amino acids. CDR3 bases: TGCAGCGTTGCCACAGGGAATGGCGGGGAGCTGTTTTTT. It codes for CSVATGNGGELFF.

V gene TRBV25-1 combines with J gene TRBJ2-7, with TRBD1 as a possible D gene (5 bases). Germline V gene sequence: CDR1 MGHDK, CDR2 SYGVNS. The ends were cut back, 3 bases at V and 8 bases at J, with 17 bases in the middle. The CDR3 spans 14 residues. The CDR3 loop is CASSDNRPPLKQYF. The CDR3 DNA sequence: TGTGCCAGCAGTGATAACAGGCCGCCTTTGAAGCAGTACTTC.

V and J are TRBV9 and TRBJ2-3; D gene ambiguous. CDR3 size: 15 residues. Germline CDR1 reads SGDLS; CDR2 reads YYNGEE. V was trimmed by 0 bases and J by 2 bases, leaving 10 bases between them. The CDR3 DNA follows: TGTGCCAGCAGCGTAGTCCCAGCTATCACAGATACGCAGTATTTT. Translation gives CASSVVPAITDTQYF.